Reported below is one TCR beta chain. Naivety among CD8 cells was defined by CD45RO negativity and positive CCR7 selection, thereby excluding terminally differentiated effector memory CD45RA+ cells. There were no recent acute infections or vaccinations among the donors, who were healthy HIV-negative adults. The data are from a study of shared clonotypes between healthy human individuals. Generated by immunoSEQ multiplex PCR, the TCRdb table keeps only in-frame clones and is missing some. The data contain about 2 million clones, just under 95% of them singletons. The CDR3 extends over 14 amino acids. Germline V gene sequence: CDR1 MNHEY, CDR2 SMNVEV (reference sequence). After removal of 8 bases from V and 5 bases from J, the junction contained 9 bases not matched to a gene.

The chain links TRBV27 to TRBJ2-1; TRBD2 matches at 7 bases. Input material: naive CD8+ T cells sorted from blood. The sequence derives from a man between 18 and 29 years old in good health. This chain's CDR3 is CASAYAGADNEQFF. The CDR3 DNA reads TGTGCCAGCGCCTACGCGGGAGCAGACAATGAGCAGTTCTTC.